Given below is one T cell receptor (beta chain) in context. What it binds is not known. The time point was: patch test 1, 2 weeks after DPC sensitization. Treatment meaning: therapeutic diphenylcyclopropenone sensitization with weekly scalp DPC. Blood was drawn before each patch test was applied. The data were obtained in a study of human T cells and chemical hapten exposure. Background on the study: Patch tests of 0.01% DPC on the upper back were read at 6 days.

Whole-study results and caveats: Clustering by CDR3 similarity yielded significantly more large clusters from expanded TCRs than controls. Positively correlated with patch test score were the counts of PT1 expanded TCRs.

One entry per CDR3 protein, called by TCRdb with MiXCR from the RACE reads. Altogether some 190,000 distinct CDR3 sequences are present, approximately 20% being singletons, with the ten largest covering over 6.5%. This sample comprised whole blood, obtained in connection with sensitization to the hapten diphenylcyclopropenone (DPC). The receptor comes from a woman in her fifties or sixties with alopecia areata. Some clones in this sample may be carry-over from other donors' samples.

This CDR3 is CSARDGAQVYGYTF. Here the CDR3 DNA reads TGCAGTGCTAGAGACGGGGCGCAGGTCTATGGCTACACCTTC. This chain joins TRBV20-1 and TRBJ1-2; maybe TRBD1 (5 bases). Trimming took off 0 bases at V and 4 bases at J, with 12 bases between the two ends. Germline V gene data show CDR1 as DFQATT and CDR2 as SNEGSKA (reference sequence). CDR3 length equals 14 residues.